The clone carrying this TCR beta chain came up many times. As yet, its antigen is unknown. The source of the sample is a study of T cells in Graves' hyperthyroidism and ophthalmopathy. CDR3 length: 15 residues. V shed 2 bases, J shed 7 bases, and the junction held 11 bases outside the gene matches. In germline, CDR1 is SGHRS, CDR2 YFSETQ. Any patient presenting with uncontrolled infection, other autoimmune disease, pregnancy or lactation was left out. Blood was drawn at first hyperthyroidism diagnosis, before any ophthalmopathy symptoms. General study results and limits: For ophthalmopathy, model prediction preceded onset by a median roughly 6.2 months.

Amplification of TCR beta CDR3 regions used RNA as the template. Initially, a first-round RT-PCR of the TCR CDR3 employed the HTBI primer set. TCRdb itself ran the multiplex PCR reads through MiXCR, one entry per CDR3 protein. The sample has about 160,000 distinct CDR3 sequences, about 9.4% seen once. The chain recombines TRBV5-1 with TRBJ2-7, with 8 bases that match TRBD2. The sequence came from a woman between 18 and 30 years old with Graves' hyperthyroidism that later progressed to Graves' ophthalmopathy. The sequencing input was blood. The CDR3 DNA reads TGCGCCAGCAGCTTCCTACTAGCGGATAAAGTAGAGCAGTACTTC. This sequence encodes CASSFLLADKVEQYF.